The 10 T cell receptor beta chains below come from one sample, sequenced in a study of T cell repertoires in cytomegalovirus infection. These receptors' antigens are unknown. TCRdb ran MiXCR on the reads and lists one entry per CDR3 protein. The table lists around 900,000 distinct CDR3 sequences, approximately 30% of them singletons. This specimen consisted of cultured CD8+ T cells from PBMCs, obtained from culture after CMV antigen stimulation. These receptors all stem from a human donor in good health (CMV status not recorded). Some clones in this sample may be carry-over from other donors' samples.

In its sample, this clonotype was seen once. For the CDR3, the DNA is TGTGCCAGCAGCCTCAACCAGGGGAGAAGCAATCAGCCCCAGCATTTT. It specifies CASSLNQGRSNQPQHF. The rearrangement joins TRBV7-8 to TRBJ1-5, with a possible D match to TRBD1 (6 bases). Germline V gene lookup returns CDR1 SGHVS and CDR2 FQNEAQ. CDR3 size: 16 residues. The germline V and J ends were trimmed by 5 bases and 1 base, with 15 bases remaining between them.

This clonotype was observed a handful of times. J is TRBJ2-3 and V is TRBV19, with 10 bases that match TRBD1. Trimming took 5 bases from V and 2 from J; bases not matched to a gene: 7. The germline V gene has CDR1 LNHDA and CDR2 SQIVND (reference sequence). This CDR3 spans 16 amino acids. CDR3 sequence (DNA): TGTGCCAGTAGTTCCCCGGACAGGGGGATCACAGATACGCAGTATTTT. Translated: CASSSPDRGITDTQYF.

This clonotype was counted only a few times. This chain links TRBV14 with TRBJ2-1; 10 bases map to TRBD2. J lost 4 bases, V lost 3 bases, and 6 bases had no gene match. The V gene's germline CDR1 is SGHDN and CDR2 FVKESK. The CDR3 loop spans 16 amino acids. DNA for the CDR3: TGTGCCAGCAGCCAGAGGCATAGCGGGAGGTACAATGAGCAGTTCTTC. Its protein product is CASSQRHSGRYNEQFF.

The CDR3 coding sequence is TGTGCCAGCTCACCGAACGGGATGACAGGGCAGGGCACTGAAGCTTTCTTT. This codes for CASSPNGMTGQGTEAFF. This rearrangement joins TRBV18 to TRBJ1-1; 7 nucleotides match TRBD1. The CDR3 runs 17 residues. Germline loops: CDR1 KGHSH, CDR2 LQKENI. V shed 3 bases and J 4 bases; nucleotides not matched to a gene: 14.

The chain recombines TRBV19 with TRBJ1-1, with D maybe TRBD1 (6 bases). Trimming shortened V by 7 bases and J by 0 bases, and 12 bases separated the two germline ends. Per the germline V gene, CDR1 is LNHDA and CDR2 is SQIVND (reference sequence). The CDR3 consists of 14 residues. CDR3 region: CASNRGQMNTEAFF. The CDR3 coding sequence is TGTGCCAGTAACCGGGGACAAATGAACACTGAAGCTTTCTTT.

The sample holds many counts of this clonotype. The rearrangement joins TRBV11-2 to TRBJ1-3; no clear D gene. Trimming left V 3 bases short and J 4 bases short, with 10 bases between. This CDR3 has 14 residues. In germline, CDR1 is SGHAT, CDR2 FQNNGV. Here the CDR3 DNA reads TGTGCCAGCAGCTTGACTGACGGCGGAAACACCATATATTTT. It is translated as CASSLTDGGNTIYF.

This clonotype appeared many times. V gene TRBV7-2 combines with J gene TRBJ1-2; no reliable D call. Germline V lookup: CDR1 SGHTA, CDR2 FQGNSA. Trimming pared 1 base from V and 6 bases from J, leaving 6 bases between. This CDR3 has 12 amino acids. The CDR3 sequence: CASSLGSDGYTF. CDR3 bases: TGTGCCAGCAGCTTAGGCTCAGATGGCTACACCTTC.

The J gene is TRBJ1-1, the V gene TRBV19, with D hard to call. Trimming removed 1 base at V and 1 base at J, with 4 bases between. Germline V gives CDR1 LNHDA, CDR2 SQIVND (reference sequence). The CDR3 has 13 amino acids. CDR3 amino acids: CASSIVQNTEAFF. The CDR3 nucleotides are TGTGCCAGTAGTATAGTCCAGAACACTGAAGCTTTCTTT.

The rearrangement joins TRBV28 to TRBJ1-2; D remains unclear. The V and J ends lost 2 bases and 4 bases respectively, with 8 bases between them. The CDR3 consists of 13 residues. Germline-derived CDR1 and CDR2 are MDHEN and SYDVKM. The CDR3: CASSLKPLYGYTF. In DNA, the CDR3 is TGTGCCAGCAGTTTAAAGCCTCTCTATGGCTACACCTTC.

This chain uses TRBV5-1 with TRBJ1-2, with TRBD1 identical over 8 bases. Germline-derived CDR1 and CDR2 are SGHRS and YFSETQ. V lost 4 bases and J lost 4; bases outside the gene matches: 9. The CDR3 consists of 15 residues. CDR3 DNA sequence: TGCGCCAGCAGCACGACAGGGGCTGGGATCTATGGCTACACCTTC. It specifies CASSTTGAGIYGYTF.